These 20 T cell receptor beta chains share one sample of origin, sequenced in a study of T cell responses to AZD1222 COVID-19 vaccine (dated by TCRdb to about 2021). Library preparation employed the immunoSEQ multiplex PCR assay. The clones in this table, taken by TCRdb from immuneACCESS, are in-frame only. Not every clone is retained; where verified, under half of the shortfall comes from an unresolved V gene, and the cause of the rest is unknown. Present in this sample are about 93,000 clones, around 90% of which were seen just once. 16% of the sample lies in the top ten. Read against the paper, the sample's time point label means: baseline before first vaccination. The sample consisted of peripheral blood, taken on day 0 of AZD1222 vaccination. These receptors all come from an adult in good health.

This clone was counted a single time. The V and J genes are TRBV7-2 and TRBJ1-6, with TRBD1 matching 7 bases. CDR1 SGHTA and CDR2 FQGNSA come from the germline V gene. V gave up 4 bases and J gave up 0 bases; unmatched junction bases: 6. The CDR3 is 17 residues long. The CDR3, as DNA: TGTGCCAGCAGCTATGGACAGGCGAGCTCCTATAATTCACCCCTCCACTTT. This gives the protein CASSYGQASSYNSPLHF.

This clone was picked up one time. The chain employs TRBV11-2 and TRBJ2-4; possible D gene TRBD2, 6 bases. Germline loops: CDR1 SGHAT, CDR2 FQNNGV. The V and J ends lost 0 bases and 7 bases respectively, with 13 bases between them. CDR3 length: 15 residues. The CDR3 loop is CASSLDMGGWNIQYF. CDR3 sequence (DNA): TGTGCCAGCAGCTTAGATATGGGGGGATGGAACATTCAGTACTTC. The full variable domain, rest sourced from reference TRBV11-2 and TRBJ2-4, is EAGVAQSPRYKIIEKRQSVAFWCNPISGHATLYWYQQILGQGPKLLIQFQNNGVVDDSQLPKDRFSAERLKGVDSTLKIQPAKLEDSAVYLCASSLDMGGWNIQYFGAGTRLSVL.

V gene TRBV27 combines with J gene TRBJ1-1; 8 bases match TRBD1. The CDR3 has 16 amino acids. V lost 2 bases and J lost 2; bases outside the gene matches: 7. The germline V gene encodes CDR1 MNHEY and CDR2 SMNVEV (reference sequence). The CDR3 bases are TGTGCCAGCAGTTTACGACAGGGGACGTCAAACACTGAAGCTTTCTTT. Translated, it gives CASSLRQGTSNTEAFF.

The rearrangement links TRBV7-2 to TRBJ2-1; no firm D call. V lost 3 bases, J lost 6 bases, and 9 bases lay in between. The V gene's germline CDR1 is SGHTA and CDR2 FQGNSA. The CDR3 length is 13 residues. CDR3 coding DNA: TGTGCCAGCAGCTTTGGCGGCCCCAATGAGCAGTTCTTC. This sequence encodes CASSFGGPNEQFF.

In DNA form, the CDR3 reads TGTGCCAGCAGTCGAAGTTACAGCAACACCGGGGAGCTGTTTTTT. Amino acids: CASSRSYSNTGELFF. The V call is TRBV3-1 (or the pseudogene TRBV3-2), the J call TRBJ2-2; D is uncertain. CDR3 length: 15 residues. Germline V gene sequence: CDR1 LGHDT, CDR2 YNNKEL (reference sequence). The ends were cut back, 6 bases at V and 2 bases at J, with 13 bases in the middle.

This sequence joins TRBV7-9 and TRBJ1-2; D is unclear. CDR1 and CDR2 (germline): SEHNR, FQNEAQ (reference sequence). The CDR3 is 15 residues long. V lost 5 bases to trimming and J lost 2 bases, with 15 bases between them. In DNA form, the CDR3 reads TGTGCCAGCAGCCCCAGCGCGGGATCGAACTATGGCTACACCTTC. Encoded protein: CASSPSAGSNYGYTF.

The V gene is TRBV28, the J gene TRBJ2-6, with D perhaps matching TRBD1 or TRBD2 (6 bases each). Germline CDR1 is MDHEN and CDR2 is SYDVKM. V was clipped by 3 bases and J by 0 bases, with 12 bases between them. The CDR3 is 17 amino acids. CDR3 DNA: TGTGCCAGCAGTTTTAGGGGGGTGCTCTCTGGGGCCAACGTCCTGACTTTC. Amino acid sequence: CASSFRGVLSGANVLTF.

The table lists this clone with a few counts. The CDR3 DNA reads as TGCAGCGTCGGGACAGGGGGCAATCAGCCCCAGCATTTT. Translating gives CSVGTGGNQPQHF. This chain joins TRBV29-1 and TRBJ1-5, with 10 bases fitting TRBD1. The CDR3 is 13 amino acids. The V and J ends lost 6 bases and 2 bases, in that order; junction bases with no gene match: 1. Germline-derived CDR1 and CDR2 are SQVTM and ANQGSEA.

This clone was picked up a small number of times. The chain carries TRBV28 and TRBJ1-3; 8 bases align to TRBD1. The CDR3 spans 16 residues. The V segment lost 1 base and the J segment 4 bases; nucleotides outside the gene matches: 6. The germline V gene encodes CDR1 MDHEN and CDR2 SYDVKM. The CDR3: CASSLYARGPGNTIYF. For the CDR3, the DNA is TGTGCCAGCAGTTTATACGCCAGGGGGCCAGGAAACACCATATATTTT.

This clone came up a few times. V and J are TRBV10-3 and TRBJ1-4, with TRBD1 matching over 7 bases. CDR1 is ENHRY and CDR2 is SYGVKD in the germline V gene. This CDR3 is built from 15 residues. The V gene end was trimmed by 1 base and the J gene end by 4 bases; junction bases not matched to a gene: 3. The CDR3 DNA reads as TGTGCCATCAGTGAGTGGACAGGAAATAATGAAAAACTGTTTTTT. Amino acid sequence: CAISEWTGNNEKLFF.

This clone has a single count. The chain is built from TRBV14 and TRBJ2-3; D perhaps matches TRBD1 (6 bases). Trimming took 1 base from V and 11 from J, leaving 10 bases between them. There are 12 residues in the CDR3. Germline V CDR1 and CDR2: SGHDN, FVKESK. CDR3 sequence: CASSQAEGGQYF. CDR3 DNA: TGTGCCAGCAGCCAAGCAGAAGGGGGGCAGTATTTT. Drawing the rest from reference TRBV14 and TRBJ2-3, the complete variable domain is EAGVTQFPSHSVIEKGQTVTLRCDPISGHDNLYWYRRVMGKEIKFLLHFVKESKQDESGMPNNRFLAERTGGTYSTLKVQPAELEDSGVYFCASSQAEGGQYFGPGTRLTVL.

This clone was seen a single time. This chain links TRBV11-3 with TRBJ2-3, with 9 bases that match TRBD1. The CDR3 contains 16 residues. The germline V gene encodes CDR1 SGHNT and CDR2 YENEEA. The ends lost 5 bases at V and 2 bases at J; junction bases unmatched: 8. In nucleotides, the CDR3 is TGTGCCAGCAGCCCGGGACAGGGTACACCCACAGATACGCAGTATTTT. It encodes CASSPGQGTPTDTQYF.

The chain joins TRBV10-3 to TRBJ1-1; 10 bases line up with TRBD1. V was clipped by 6 bases and J by 8 bases; unmatched bases: 3. CDR1 is ENHRY, CDR2 SYGVKD, per germline. This CDR3 spans 12 amino acids. The CDR3 DNA reads TGTGCCATCAGGGGGACAGGGGTGGAAGCTTTCTTT. Amino acids: CAIRGTGVEAFF.

The chain links TRBV5-4 to TRBJ2-7; 7 bases map to TRBD1. Germline V lookup: CDR1 SGHNT, CDR2 YYREEE (reference sequence). The CDR3 loop spans 16 amino acids. J was trimmed by 0 bases and V by 4 bases; bases with no gene match: 10. The CDR3 sequence is CASSRNLGTDSYEQYF. CDR3 nucleotides: TGTGCCAGCAGCCGCAACCTCGGGACAGACTCCTACGAGCAGTACTTC.

The V gene is TRBV5-1, the J gene TRBJ1-2; D is ambiguous. Germline V gene sequence: CDR1 SGHRS, CDR2 YFSETQ. The CDR3 sequence is 16 residues long. The V end lost 1 base, the J end lost 6 bases, and 19 bases lay between the germline ends. The CDR3 DNA reads as TGCGCCAGCAGCTTGTGGTTTTCGGGGTTGGAACATGGCTACACCTTC. This translates into CASSLWFSGLEHGYTF.

This clone was recorded a few times. V is TRBV5-4 and J is TRBJ2-7; 10 bases line up with TRBD2. The CDR3 contains 16 residues. Germline V gene data show CDR1 as SGHNT and CDR2 as YYREEE (reference sequence). With 2 bases clipped from V and 3 bases from J, the junction kept 8 bases outside the gene matches. Here the CDR3 DNA reads TGTGCCAGCAGCTTAGACGCAGCGGGAGGGAGCTACGAGCAGTACTTC. Its protein product is CASSLDAAGGSYEQYF.

The rearrangement links TRBV20-1 to TRBJ1-4, with D hard to call. CDR3 length: 13 amino acids. The germline V gene encodes CDR1 DFQATT and CDR2 SNEGSKA (reference sequence). Trimming left V 3 bases short and J 8 bases short, with 13 bases between. In nucleotides, the CDR3 is TGCAGTGCTAGTCTGGGTTCACGGGAAAAACTGTTTTTT. The encoded protein is CSASLGSREKLFF.

The genes are TRBV5-1 and TRBJ1-1; D not resolved. The germline V gene has CDR1 SGHRS and CDR2 YFSETQ. Trimming took off 2 bases at V and 3 bases at J, with 11 bases between the two ends. The length of the CDR3 is 14 residues. Written as DNA, the CDR3 is TGCGCCAGCAGCTTCATCGGGGTTGACACTGAAGCTTTCTTT. Translated, it gives CASSFIGVDTEAFF.

V gene TRBV2 combines with J gene TRBJ2-1; tentative D call: TRBD2 (6 bases). Germline V gene sequence: CDR1 SNHLY, CDR2 FYNNEI. There are 15 residues in the CDR3. V lost 9 bases, J lost 2 bases, and 17 bases lay in between. The CDR3 bases are TGTGCCAGTTCTAGGGAGGCCTCTACCTACAATGAGCAGTTCTTC. It specifies CASSREASTYNEQFF.

The J gene is TRBJ2-4, the V gene TRBV6-2 or TRBV6-3; 7 bases are a match to TRBD2. Germline-derived CDR1 and CDR2 are MNHEY and SVGEGT. CDR3 size: 14 residues. V dropped 4 bases and J dropped 6; count of bases not matched to a gene: 6. CDR3 coding DNA: TGTGCCAGCAGTTCTCGGGGGGTGGGAAACATTCAGTACTTC. Protein: CASSSRGVGNIQYF.